This paragraph reports one T cell receptor (beta chain). Antigen: not known. This sample is drawn from a study of shared clonotypes between healthy human individuals. Whole-study results and caveats: Despite large depth, sorted-subset datasets appeared incompletely sequenced. Clonotype sharing among the donors was expected to vary with sequencing depth. In a few donors, about 5% of naive CD4 clonotypes appeared in common.

Naive CD8 cells were CD45RO-negative, positively selected for CCR7, excluding terminally differentiated effector memory CD45RA+ cells. All donors were Caucasian adults living in Nashville, Tennessee. This table comes from immunoSEQ multiplex PCR, and its TCRdb copy is limited to in-frame clones, with some not included. The data show 550,000 to 750,000 clones, with around 90% seen just once and 24% held by the top ten. The junction had 10 bases not matched to a gene; V was cut back by 4 bases and J by 2 bases. There are 15 residues in the CDR3. Germline CDR1 is SQVTM and CDR2 is ANQGSEA. The rearrangement joins TRBV29-1 to TRBJ2-7; TRBD1 agrees at 8 bases. The sample comprised naive CD8+ T cells sorted from blood. The clonotype originates from a man aged 30-40 years in good health. The CDR3, as DNA: TGCAGCGTTGTCCCTCCGGACAGGGTGGCCTACGAGCAGTACTTC. It yields the protein CSVVPPDRVAYEQYF.